This T cell receptor (beta chain) was sequenced for a study of cytotoxic CD8 clonotypes in ibrutinib-treated CLL. Clones were read by immunoSEQ multiplex PCR, and TCRdb kept only the in-frame ones, dropping some. The sample holds around 60,000 clones; 57% are singletons and the top ten take about 15%. The CDR3 runs to 15 residues. Trimming took 1 base from V and 12 from J, leaving 22 bases between them. Germline values: CDR1 LGHNA, CDR2 YNFKEQ. Sequencing used PBMCs, obtained after 12 months of ibrutinib treatment. The TCR originated in a human donor with chronic lymphocytic leukemia. The chain recombines TRBV4-2 with TRBJ2-7, with a weak D call TRBD2 (5 bases). The CDR3: CASSQVSDSSSPRYF. Written as DNA, the CDR3 is TGTGCCAGCAGCCAAGTATCGGACTCCTCCTCTCCTCGGTACTTC.